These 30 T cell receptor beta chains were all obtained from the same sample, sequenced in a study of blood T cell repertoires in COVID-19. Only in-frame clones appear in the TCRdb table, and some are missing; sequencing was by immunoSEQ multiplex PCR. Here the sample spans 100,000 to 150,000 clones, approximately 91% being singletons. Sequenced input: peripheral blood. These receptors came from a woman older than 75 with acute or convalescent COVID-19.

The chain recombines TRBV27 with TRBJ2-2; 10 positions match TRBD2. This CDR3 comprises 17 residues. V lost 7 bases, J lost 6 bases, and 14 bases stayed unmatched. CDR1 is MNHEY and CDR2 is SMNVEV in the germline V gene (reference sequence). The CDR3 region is CASKASGGAVSAGELFF. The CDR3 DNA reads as TGTGCCAGCAAAGCCAGCGGGGGGGCTGTAAGCGCCGGGGAGCTGTTTTTT.

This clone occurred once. In DNA, the CDR3 is TGTGCCAGCAGCCCTAGACTAGATAGCTCCTACGAGCAGTACTTC. The encoded protein is CASSPRLDSSYEQYF. The chain has TRBV11-2 and TRBJ2-7; weak D call: TRBD2 (6 bases). The CDR3 has 15 amino acids. The V gene lost 5 bases and the J gene lost 0 bases, with 14 bases spanning the gap. CDR1 and CDR2 from the germline V gene are SGHAT and FQNNGV. Filled out from reference TRBV11-2 and TRBJ2-7, the complete variable domain reads EAGVAQSPRYKIIEKRQSVAFWCNPISGHATLYWYQQILGQGPKLLIQFQNNGVVDDSQLPKDRFSAERLKGVDSTLKIQPAKLEDSAVYLCASSPRLDSSYEQYFGPGTRLTVT.

The CDR3, as DNA: TGTGCCAGCAGCCTCTCATGGGCAAGCACCGGGGAGCTGTTTTTT. Its protein product is CASSLSWASTGELFF. This rearrangement joins TRBV7-2 to TRBJ2-2; the D is unclear. V was pared by 5 bases and J by 4 bases, with 14 bases between. Germline-derived CDR1 and CDR2 are SGHTA and FQGNSA. The CDR3 consists of 15 residues.

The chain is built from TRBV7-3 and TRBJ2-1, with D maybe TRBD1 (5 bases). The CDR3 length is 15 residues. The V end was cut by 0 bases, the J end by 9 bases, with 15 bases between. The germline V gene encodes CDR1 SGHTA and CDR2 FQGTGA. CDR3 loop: CASSLTVQEQGEQFF. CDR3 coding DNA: TGTGCCAGCAGCTTAACGGTTCAGGAGCAGGGTGAGCAGTTCTTC.

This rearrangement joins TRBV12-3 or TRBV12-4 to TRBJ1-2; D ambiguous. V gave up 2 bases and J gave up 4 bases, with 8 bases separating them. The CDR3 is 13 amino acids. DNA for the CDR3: TGTGCCAGCAGTTTAAACGGGGTCTATGGCTACACCTTC. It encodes CASSLNGVYGYTF.

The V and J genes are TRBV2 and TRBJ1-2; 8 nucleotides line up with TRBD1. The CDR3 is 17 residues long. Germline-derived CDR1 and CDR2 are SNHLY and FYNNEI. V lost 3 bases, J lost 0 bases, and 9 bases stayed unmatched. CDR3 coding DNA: TGTGCCAGCAGTGACCCCAACAGACAGGGGCCTAACTATGGCTACACCTTC. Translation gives CASSDPNRQGPNYGYTF.

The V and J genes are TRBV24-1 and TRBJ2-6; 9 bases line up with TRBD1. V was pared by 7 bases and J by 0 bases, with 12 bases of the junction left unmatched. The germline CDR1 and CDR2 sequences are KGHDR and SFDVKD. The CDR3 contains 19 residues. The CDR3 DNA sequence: TGTGCCACCAGCCCCACGCCGGGACAGGGACCCTCTGGGGCCAACGTCCTGACTTTC. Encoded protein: CATSPTPGQGPSGANVLTF.

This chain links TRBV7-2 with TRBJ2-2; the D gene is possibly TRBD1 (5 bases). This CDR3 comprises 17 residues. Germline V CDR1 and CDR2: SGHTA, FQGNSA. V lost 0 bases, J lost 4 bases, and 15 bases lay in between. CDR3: CASSLAFGTGVTGELFF. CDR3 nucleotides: TGTGCCAGCAGCTTAGCGTTTGGTACAGGAGTCACCGGGGAGCTGTTTTTT.

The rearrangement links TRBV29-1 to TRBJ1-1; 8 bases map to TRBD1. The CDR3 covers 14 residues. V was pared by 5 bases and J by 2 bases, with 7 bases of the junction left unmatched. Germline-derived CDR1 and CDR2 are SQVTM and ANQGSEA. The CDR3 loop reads CSVRSQGGNTEAFF. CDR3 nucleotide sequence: TGCAGCGTTCGTTCACAGGGGGGAAACACTGAAGCTTTCTTT.

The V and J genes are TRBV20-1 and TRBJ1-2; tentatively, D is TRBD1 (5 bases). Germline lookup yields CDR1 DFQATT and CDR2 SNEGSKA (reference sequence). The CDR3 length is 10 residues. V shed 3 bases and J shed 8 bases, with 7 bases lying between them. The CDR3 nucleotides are TGCAGTGCTAGGACAGACGGCTACACCTTC. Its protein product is CSARTDGYTF.

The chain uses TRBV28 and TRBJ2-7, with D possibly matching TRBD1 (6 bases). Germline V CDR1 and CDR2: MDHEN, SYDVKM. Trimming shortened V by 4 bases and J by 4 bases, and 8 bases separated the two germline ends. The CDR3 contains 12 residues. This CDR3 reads CASSYGQYEQYF. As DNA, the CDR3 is TGTGCCAGCAGTTATGGACAGTACGAGCAGTACTTC.

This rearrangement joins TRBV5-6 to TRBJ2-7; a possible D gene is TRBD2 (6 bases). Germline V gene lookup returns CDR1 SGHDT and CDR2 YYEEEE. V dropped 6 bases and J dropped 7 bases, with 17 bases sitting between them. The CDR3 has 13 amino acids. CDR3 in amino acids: CASTTGGSREQYF. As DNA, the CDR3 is TGTGCCAGCACTACTGGGGGGTCGCGGGAGCAGTACTTC.

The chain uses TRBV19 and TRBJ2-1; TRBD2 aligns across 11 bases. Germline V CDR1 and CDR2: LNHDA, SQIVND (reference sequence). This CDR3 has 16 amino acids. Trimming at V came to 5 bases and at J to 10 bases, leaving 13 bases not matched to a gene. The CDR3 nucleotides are TGTGCCAGTAGTCCAAATAGCGGGAGGGCACGGGGCGAGCAGTTCTTC. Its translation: CASSPNSGRARGEQFF. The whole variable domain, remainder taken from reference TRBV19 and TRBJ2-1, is DGGITQSPKYLFRKEGQNVTLSCEQNLNHDAMYWYRQDPGQGLRLIYYSQIVNDFQKGDIAEGYSVSREKKESFPLTVTSAQKNPTAFYLCASSPNSGRARGEQFFGPGTRLTVL.

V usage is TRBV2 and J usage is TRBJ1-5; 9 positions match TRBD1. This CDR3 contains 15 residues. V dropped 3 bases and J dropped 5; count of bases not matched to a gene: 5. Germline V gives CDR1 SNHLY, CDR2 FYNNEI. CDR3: CASSEGTGFHQPQHF. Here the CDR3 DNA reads TGTGCCAGCAGTGAGGGGACAGGGTTCCATCAGCCCCAGCATTTT.

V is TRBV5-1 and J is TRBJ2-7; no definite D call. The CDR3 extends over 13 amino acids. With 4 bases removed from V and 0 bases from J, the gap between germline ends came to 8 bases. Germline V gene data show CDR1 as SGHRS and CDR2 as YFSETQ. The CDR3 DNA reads TGCGCCAGCAGCAACTCACCCTCCTACGAGCAGTACTTC. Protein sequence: CASSNSPSYEQYF.

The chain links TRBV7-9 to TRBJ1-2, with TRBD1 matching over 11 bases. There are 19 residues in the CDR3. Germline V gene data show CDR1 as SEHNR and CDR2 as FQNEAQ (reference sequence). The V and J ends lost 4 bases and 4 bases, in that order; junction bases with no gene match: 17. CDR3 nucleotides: TGTGCCAGCAGCTCATCCCCCGGGACAGGGGGTGCCTGGGGCTATGGCTACACCTTC. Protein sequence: CASSSSPGTGGAWGYGYTF. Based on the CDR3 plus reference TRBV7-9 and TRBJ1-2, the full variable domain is DTGVSQNPRHKITKRGQNVTFRCDPISEHNRLYWYRQTLGQGPEFLTYFQNEAQLEKSRLLSDRFSAERPKGSFSTLEIQRTEQGDSAMYLCASSSSPGTGGAWGYGYTFGSGTRLTVV.

The CDR3 bases are TGCGCCAGCAGCCCGACAGGATCCTACGAGCAGTACTTC. The encoded protein is CASSPTGSYEQYF. The chain combines TRBV5-1 with TRBJ2-7; a possible D gene is TRBD1 (6 bases). The CDR3 covers 13 residues. The V gene lost 4 bases and the J gene lost 1 base, with 9 bases spanning the gap. Germline V lookup: CDR1 SGHRS, CDR2 YFSETQ.

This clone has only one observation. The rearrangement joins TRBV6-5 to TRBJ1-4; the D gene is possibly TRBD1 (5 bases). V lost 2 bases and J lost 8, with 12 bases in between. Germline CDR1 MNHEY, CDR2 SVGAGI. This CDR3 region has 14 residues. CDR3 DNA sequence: TGTGCCAGCAGTTACGGGGGGATAAGAGAAAAACTGTTTTTT. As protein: CASSYGGIREKLFF.

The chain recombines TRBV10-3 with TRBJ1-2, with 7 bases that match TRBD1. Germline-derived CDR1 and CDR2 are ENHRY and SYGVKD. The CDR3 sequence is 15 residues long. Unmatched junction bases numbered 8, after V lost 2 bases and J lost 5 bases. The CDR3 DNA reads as TGTGCCATCAGTGAGCCCGGGACAGCCCGATATGGCTACACCTTC. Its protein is CAISEPGTARYGYTF.

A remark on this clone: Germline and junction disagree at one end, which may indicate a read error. This CDR3 reads CASSIGLAGGDTQYF. The CDR3 DNA follows: TGTGCTAGCAGCATCGGACTAGCGGGAGGGGATACGCAGTATTTT. The chain uses TRBV7-7 and TRBJ2-3; 15 nucleotides match TRBD2. Germline values: CDR1 SSHAT, CDR2 FNYEAQ (reference sequence). CDR3 length: 15 amino acids. Variable domain in full (rest from reference TRBV7-7 and TRBJ2-3): GAGVSQSPRYKVTKRGQDVTLRCDPISSHATLYWYQQALGQGPEFLTYFNYEAQPDKSGLPSDRFSAERPEGSISTLTIQRTEQRDSAMYRCASSIGLAGGDTQYFGPGTRLTVL.

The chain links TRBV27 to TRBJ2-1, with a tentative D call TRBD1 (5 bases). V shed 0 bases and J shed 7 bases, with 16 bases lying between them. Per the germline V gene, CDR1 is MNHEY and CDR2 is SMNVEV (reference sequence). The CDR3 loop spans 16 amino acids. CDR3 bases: TGTGCCAGCAGTTTATCAACGTATCAGTACAGGAATGAGCAGTTCTTC. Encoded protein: CASSLSTYQYRNEQFF.

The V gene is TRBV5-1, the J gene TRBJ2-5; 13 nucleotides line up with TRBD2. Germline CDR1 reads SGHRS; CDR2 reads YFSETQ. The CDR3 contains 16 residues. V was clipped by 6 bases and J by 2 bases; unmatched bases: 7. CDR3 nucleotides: TGCGCCAGCACCCCAGGACTAGCGGGAGCACAAGAGACCCAGTACTTC. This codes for CASTPGLAGAQETQYF.

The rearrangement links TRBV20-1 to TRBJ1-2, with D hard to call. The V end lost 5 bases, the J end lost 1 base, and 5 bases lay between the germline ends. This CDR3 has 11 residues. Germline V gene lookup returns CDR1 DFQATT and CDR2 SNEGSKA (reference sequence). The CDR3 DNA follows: TGCAGTGCTCCCATTAACTATGGCTACACCTTC. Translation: CSAPINYGYTF.

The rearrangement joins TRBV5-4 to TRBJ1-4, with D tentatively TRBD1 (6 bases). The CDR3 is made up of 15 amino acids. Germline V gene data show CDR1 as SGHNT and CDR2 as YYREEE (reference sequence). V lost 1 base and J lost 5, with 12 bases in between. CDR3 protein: CASSLLQGRNEKLFF. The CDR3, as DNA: TGTGCCAGCAGCTTGTTGCAGGGGAGAAATGAAAAACTGTTTTTT.

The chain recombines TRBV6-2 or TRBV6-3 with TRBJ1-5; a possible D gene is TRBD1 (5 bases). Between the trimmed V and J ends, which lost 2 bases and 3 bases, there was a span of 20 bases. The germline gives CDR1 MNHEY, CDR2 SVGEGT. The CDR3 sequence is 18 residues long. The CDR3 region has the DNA TGTGCCAGCAGTTACGTAACGGGGGACGGCGCGCACAATCAGCCCCAGCATTTT. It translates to CASSYVTGDGAHNQPQHF.

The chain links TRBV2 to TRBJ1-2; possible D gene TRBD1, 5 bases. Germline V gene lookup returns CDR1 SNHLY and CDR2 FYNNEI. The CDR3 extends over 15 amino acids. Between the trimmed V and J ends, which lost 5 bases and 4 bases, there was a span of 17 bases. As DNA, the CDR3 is TGTGCCAGCAGTCCGGGAGTGGGACCCACCTATGGCTACACCTTC. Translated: CASSPGVGPTYGYTF.

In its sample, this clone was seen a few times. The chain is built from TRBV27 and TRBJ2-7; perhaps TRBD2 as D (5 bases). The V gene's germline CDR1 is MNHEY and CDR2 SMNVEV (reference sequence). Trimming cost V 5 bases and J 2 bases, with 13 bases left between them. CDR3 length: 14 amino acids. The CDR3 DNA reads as TGTGCCAGCAGTCTGGGCAGGAGGACCTACGAGCAGTACTTC. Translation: CASSLGRRTYEQYF.

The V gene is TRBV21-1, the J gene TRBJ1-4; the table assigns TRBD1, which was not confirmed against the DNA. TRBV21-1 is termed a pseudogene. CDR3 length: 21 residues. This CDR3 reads CASSKTNTQGMVVATNEKLFF. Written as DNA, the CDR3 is TGTGCCAGCAGCAAAACGAATACACAGGGGATGGTGGTTGCAACTAATGAAAAACTGTTTTTT.

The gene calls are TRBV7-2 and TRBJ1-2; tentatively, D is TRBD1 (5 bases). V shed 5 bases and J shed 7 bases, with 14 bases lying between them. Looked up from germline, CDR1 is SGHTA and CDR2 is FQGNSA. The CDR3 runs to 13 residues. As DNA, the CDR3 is TGTGCCAGCAGCGCAGGACATACCGGTGGCTACACCTTC. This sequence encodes CASSAGHTGGYTF.

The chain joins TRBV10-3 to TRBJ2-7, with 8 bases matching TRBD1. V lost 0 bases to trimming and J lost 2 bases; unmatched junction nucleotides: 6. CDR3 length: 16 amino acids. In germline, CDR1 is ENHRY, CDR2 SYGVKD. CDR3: CAISESRTGIPYEQYF. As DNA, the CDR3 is TGTGCCATCAGTGAGTCTCGGACAGGGATACCCTACGAGCAGTACTTC.